The 7 T cell receptor beta chains listed next were all sequenced from one sample in a study of technical replicates of blood from a handful of donors. Data came from immunoSEQ multiplex PCR; TCRdb stores just in-frame clones and leaves some out. The table lists approximately 94,000 clones, 95% to 97% of them singletons. The source material was T cells isolated from PBMCs. All receptors come from a human donor in good health.

The rearrangement joins TRBV10-1 to TRBJ2-1; 8 nucleotides agree with TRBD2. CDR1 is WNHNN, CDR2 SYGVQD, per germline (reference sequence). The CDR3 length is 16 residues. The V gene end was trimmed by 5 bases and the J gene end by 6 bases; junction bases not matched to a gene: 12. The DNA for the CDR3 is TGCGCCAGCAGTCGTTTATCGGGAGGGCCCTGCAATGAGCAGTTCTTC. Translating gives CASSRLSGGPCNEQFF.

The chain is built from TRBV9 and TRBJ2-2; weak D call: TRBD2 (6 bases). With 4 bases removed from V and 1 base from J, the gap between germline ends came to 11 bases. Germline V gene data show CDR1 as SGDLS and CDR2 as YYNGEE. The CDR3 consists of 15 residues. The CDR3 DNA reads as TGTGCCAGCAGCCTAAGCGGGCTGAACACCGGGGAGCTGTTTTTT. It is translated as CASSLSGLNTGELFF.

This rearrangement joins TRBV27 to TRBJ1-2, with unresolved D. V lost 5 bases to trimming and J lost 2 bases, with 18 bases between them. Germline V CDR1 and CDR2: MNHEY, SMNVEV (reference sequence). The CDR3 has 16 amino acids. The CDR3 reads CASSDTTRVRNYGYTF. CDR3 sequence (DNA): TGTGCCAGCAGTGATACAACCCGGGTGAGGAACTATGGCTACACCTTC.

This chain uses TRBV5-5 with TRBJ2-1; a possible D gene is TRBD2 (6 bases). The germline V and J ends were trimmed by 4 bases and 8 bases, with 16 bases remaining between them. The CDR3 consists of 14 residues. Germline lookup yields CDR1 SGHKS and CDR2 YYEKEE (reference sequence). DNA of the CDR3: TGTGCCAGCAGCCCCGGACTGTGGGGGGATGAGCAGTTCTTC. This codes for CASSPGLWGDEQFF.

This clone was seen once. The gene calls are TRBV19 and TRBJ1-5, with D hard to call. The length of the CDR3 is 13 residues. CDR1 is LNHDA, CDR2 SQIVND, per germline (reference sequence). Trimming removed 4 bases at V and 3 bases at J, with 7 bases between. The CDR3, as DNA: TGTGCCAGTAGTAAAAGCCCCAATCAGCCCCAGCATTTT. Translated, it gives CASSKSPNQPQHF. The full variable domain, its missing parts supplied by reference TRBV19 and TRBJ1-5, is DGGITQSPKYLFRKEGQNVTLSCEQNLNHDAMYWYRQDPGQGLRLIYYSQIVNDFQKGDIAEGYSVSREKKESFPLTVTSAQKNPTAFYLCASSKSPNQPQHFGDGTRLSIL.

This clone was recorded once. The rearrangement links TRBV7-9 to TRBJ2-7, with TRBD1 identical over 9 bases. This CDR3 has 14 residues. Germline CDR1 SEHNR, CDR2 FQNEAQ (reference sequence). The V gene end was trimmed by 5 bases and the J gene end by 1 base; junction bases not matched to a gene: 3. CDR3 amino acids: CASSGTGPSYEQYF. The CDR3 coding sequence is TGTGCCAGCAGCGGGACAGGGCCTTCCTACGAGCAGTACTTC.

V is TRBV5-1 and J is TRBJ1-4; 10 nucleotides match TRBD1. CDR3 length: 15 amino acids. Trimming removed 4 bases from V and 8 bases from J; junction bases left unmatched: 8. Germline V gene sequence: CDR1 SGHRS, CDR2 YFSETQ. The CDR3 region is CASSLRGTGEEKLFF. In DNA, the CDR3 is TGCGCCAGCAGCCTACGAGGGACAGGGGAAGAAAAACTGTTTTTT. The full variable domain, completed using reference TRBV5-1 and TRBJ1-4, is KAGVTQTPRYLIKTRGQQVTLSCSPISGHRSVSWYQQTPGQGLQFLFEYFSETQRNKGNFPGRFSGRQFSNSRSEMNVSTLELGDSALYLCASSLRGTGEEKLFFGSGTQLSVL.